The clone carrying this T cell receptor beta chain occurred a few times. Its antigen is currently unknown. PBMCs, at least 6 million per sample, were isolated. Per sample, no less than 6 micrograms of total RNA were extracted. The use of a sample-barcoded 5' primer and a J-beta primer mix characterized a second PCR of 7 to 11 cycles. A template-switch adaptor that had 12 random nucleotides put a tag on each cDNA molecule. From the 5' RACE reads, TCRdb called clonotypes with MiXCR, one entry per CDR3 protein. The sample contains 1,800,000 or so distinct CDR3 sequences, roughly two fifths of which appear only once. Per the germline V gene, CDR1 is SGHTA and CDR2 is FQGNSA. V lost 2 bases and J 2 bases, leaving 8 bases between the germline ends. The CDR3 is 14 residues long. This entry is derived from a study of blood T cells in healthy people across ages. Overall study results and limits: Without sorted subsets, naive and antigen-experienced compartments could not be conclusively compared.

The sequence derives from a human donor in good health. This chain links TRBV7-2 with TRBJ2-3; no definite D call. The sample taken for sequencing was blood. CDR3: CASSLYKNTDTQYF. The CDR3 DNA reads as TGTGCCAGCAGCTTATATAAGAACACAGATACGCAGTATTTT.